This passage covers 28 T cell receptor beta chains from one sample sequenced in a study of T cells in Graves' hyperthyroidism and ophthalmopathy. TCR beta CDR3 regions were amplified from RNA. The HTBI set primed first-round TCR CDR3 RT-PCR. MiXCR, run by TCRdb on the multiplex PCR reads, gives a single entry per CDR3 protein. The sample shows fewer than 350,000 distinct CDR3 sequences, roughly 21% of them seen only once. The sequenced sample consisted of blood. The receptors derive from a woman between 45 and 65 years old with Graves' hyperthyroidism.

The genes are TRBV5-4 and TRBJ2-2; 11 nucleotides match TRBD2. The CDR3 length is 15 residues. Germline trimming cut 4 bases from V and 7 bases from J; bases unmatched to any gene: 6. Per germline, CDR1 SGHNT and CDR2 YYREEE (reference sequence). The CDR3 reads CASSLSGRAVGELFF. DNA for the CDR3: TGTGCCAGCAGCCTTAGCGGGAGGGCCGTCGGGGAGCTGTTTTTT.

Ten or more counts support this clonotype. The rearrangement uses TRBV5-6 and TRBJ1-1; no reliable D call. The CDR3 is made up of 15 amino acids. In germline, CDR1 is SGHDT, CDR2 YYEEEE. V was pared by 0 bases and J by 4 bases, with 13 bases between. The CDR3 reads CASSLGVIRSTEAFF. CDR3 nucleotide sequence: TGTGCCAGCAGCTTGGGGGTCATCCGGAGCACTGAAGCTTTCTTT. The full variable domain, its missing parts supplied by reference TRBV5-6 and TRBJ1-1, is DAGVTQSPTHLIKTRGQQVTLRCSPKSGHDTVSWYQQALGQGPQFIFQYYEEEERQRGNFPDRFSGHQFPNYSSELNVNALLLGDSALYLCASSLGVIRSTEAFFGQGTRLTVV.

This clonotype appeared a few times. The CDR3 reads CASSKTVLSGANVLTF. Here the CDR3 DNA reads TGCGCCAGCAGTAAGACGGTACTCTCTGGGGCCAACGTCCTGACTTTC. J is TRBJ2-6 and V is TRBV10-2; no clear D gene. CDR3 size: 16 residues. Trimming stripped 5 bases from V and 0 bases from J, with 11 bases between. Germline CDR1 WSHSY, CDR2 SAAADI.

This clonotype has ten or more counts. The chain couples TRBV4-2 to TRBJ2-7; tentative D call: TRBD2 (5 bases). Trimming removed 1 base at V and 2 bases at J, with 12 bases between. The CDR3 sequence is 15 residues long. From germline, CDR1 is LGHNA and CDR2 YNFKEQ. The CDR3 reads CASSQGSGAAYEQYF. CDR3 bases: TGTGCCAGCAGCCAAGGAAGCGGAGCCGCCTACGAGCAGTACTTC.

As to this clonotype: With a much larger clone just one base away, this may be a read error. This sequence joins TRBV15 and TRBJ1-4; TRBD1 aligns across 8 bases. The J segment lost 2 bases and the V segment lost 3 bases, leaving 2 bases of the junction unmatched. CDR1 and CDR2 (germline): LNHNV, YYDKDF (reference sequence). There are 15 residues in the CDR3. The CDR3 DNA reads TGTGCCACCAGCAGGACAGGGGCGACTAATGAAAAACTGTTTTTT. It codes for CATSRTGATNEKLFF.

Worth noting for this clonotype: This could be a read error, since a much larger clone is one nucleotide away. The rearrangement links TRBV28 to TRBJ1-2; D is possibly TRBD1 (5 bases). The CDR3 loop spans 13 amino acids. V was shortened by 5 bases and J by 10 bases, with 17 bases between the two germline ends. Germline loops: CDR1 MDHEN, CDR2 SYDVKM. CDR3 in DNA: TGTGCCAGCAGTCTTGGATTGGGGGATGTCTACACCTTC. Encoded protein: CASSLGLGDVYTF.

Notes on this clonotype: Just one base apart from a much larger clone, this may be a read error. The chain couples TRBV7-3 to TRBJ1-5, with D uncertain. Germline V gene sequence: CDR1 SGHTA, CDR2 FQGTGA. The CDR3 is 13 amino acids. The V end lost 0 bases, the J end lost 6 bases, and 6 bases lay between the germline ends. The CDR3 DNA follows: TGTGCCAGCAGCTTAACGTTAGGTCAGCCCCAGCATTTT. Translated: CASSLTLGQPQHF.

This clonotype was seen repeatedly, ten times or more. The V gene is TRBV2, the J gene TRBJ1-5; D is unclear. V lost 6 bases, J lost 5 bases, and 11 bases lay in between. The V gene's germline CDR1 is SNHLY and CDR2 FYNNEI. The CDR3 loop spans 13 amino acids. As DNA, the CDR3 is TGTGCCAGCAGCGCAGAGAAACATCAGCCCCAGCATTTT. Translating it yields CASSAEKHQPQHF. The full variable domain, with the rest looked up from reference TRBV2 and TRBJ1-5, is EPEVTQTPSHQVTQMGQEVILRCVPISNHLYFYWYRQILGQKVEFLVSFYNNEISEKSEIFDDQFSVERPDGSNFTLKIRSTKLEDSAMYFCASSAEKHQPQHFGDGTRLSIL.

The table lists this clonotype with a few counts. This chain uses TRBV5-8 with TRBJ2-5, with D tentatively TRBD1 or TRBD2 (5 bases each). Germline CDR1 is SGHTS and CDR2 is YDEGEE. The CDR3 consists of 14 residues. Trimming took 3 bases from V and 4 from J, leaving 13 bases between them. CDR3 in amino acids: CASSSGWGTETQYF. The CDR3 nucleotides read TGTGCCAGCAGCTCAGGGTGGGGGACAGAGACCCAGTACTTC.

This clonotype was observed at least ten times. The rearrangement joins TRBV9 to TRBJ2-2; D gene unclear. V was cut by 0 bases and J by 0 bases, with 6 bases left in between. CDR1 and CDR2 (germline): SGDLS, YYNGEE. The CDR3 extends over 15 amino acids. CDR3 loop: CASSVGPSNTGELFF. The DNA of the CDR3 is TGTGCCAGCAGCGTAGGACCTTCGAACACCGGGGAGCTGTTTTTT.

This clonotype was counted ten times or more. This chain links TRBV25-1 with TRBJ1-1; D ambiguous. Germline CDR1 MGHDK, CDR2 SYGVNS. The V end lost 1 base, the J end lost 5 bases, and 8 bases lay between the germline ends. The CDR3 consists of 13 residues. CDR3 coding DNA: TGTGCCAGCAGTGAATTAAGGAGGACTGAAGCTTTCTTT. Translating it yields CASSELRRTEAFF.

This clonotype was counted between two and nine times. The chain is built from TRBV9 and TRBJ2-2; TRBD2 aligns across 9 bases. This CDR3 contains 16 residues. Germline V gives CDR1 SGDLS, CDR2 YYNGEE. Unmatched junction bases numbered 4, after V lost 0 bases and J lost 4 bases. DNA for the CDR3: TGTGCCAGCAGCGTAGCAGGCGGGAGGGTCACCGGGGAGCTGTTTTTT. Encoded protein: CASSVAGGRVTGELFF. Complete variable domain (other parts from reference TRBV9 and TRBJ2-2): DSGVTQTPKHLITATGQRVTLRCSPRSGDLSVYWYQQSLDQGLQFLIQYYNGEERAKGNILERFSAQQFPDLHSELNLSSLELGDSALYFCASSVAGGRVTGELFFGEGSRLTVL.

This clonotype has a count of ten or more. This chain uses TRBV5-8 with TRBJ2-7, with 9 bases aligning to TRBD1. Trimming cost V 0 bases and J 4 bases; bases outside gene matches: 11. The length of the CDR3 is 17 residues. Germline V lookup: CDR1 SGHTS, CDR2 YDEGEE. CDR3 coding DNA: TGTGCCAGCAGCTTGGATCCGCCGGGACAGGGAAGTTACGAGCAGTACTTC. As protein: CASSLDPPGQGSYEQYF.

The V gene is TRBV3-1, the J gene TRBJ2-5; 11 nucleotides line up with TRBD2. V was pared by 4 bases and J by 5 bases, with 12 bases of the junction left unmatched. CDR1 is LGHDT, CDR2 YNNKEL, per germline (reference sequence). The CDR3 totals 17 residues. Written as DNA, the CDR3 is TGTGCCAGCAGCCTCCGGGGACTAGCGGACCGAAAGGAGACCCAGTACTTC. The encoded protein is CASSLRGLADRKETQYF.

This clonotype was observed many times. The chain combines TRBV2 with TRBJ1-1; weak D call: TRBD1 (5 bases). V gave up 1 base and J gave up 0 bases, with 9 bases separating them. The CDR3 extends over 15 amino acids. Per the germline V gene, CDR1 is SNHLY and CDR2 is FYNNEI. CDR3 residues: CASSEGLGVNTEAFF. The CDR3, as DNA: TGTGCCAGCAGTGAAGGCCTGGGGGTGAACACTGAAGCTTTCTTT.

This clonotype was detected a few times. The V call is TRBV27, the J call TRBJ2-5; 11 bases map to TRBD2. The CDR3 sequence is 17 residues long. Germline trimming cut 0 bases from V and 3 bases from J; bases unmatched to any gene: 6. Germline V gene lookup returns CDR1 MNHEY and CDR2 SMNVEV (reference sequence). CDR3 sequence: CASSLSGLAGGEETQYF. In DNA, the CDR3 is TGTGCCAGCAGTTTATCAGGACTAGCGGGTGGTGAAGAGACCCAGTACTTC.

The chain couples TRBV7-2 to TRBJ2-7, with a weak D call TRBD2 (5 bases). Germline CDR1 and CDR2: SGHTA and FQGNSA. The CDR3 runs to 13 residues. The germline V and J ends were trimmed by 4 bases and 6 bases, with 13 bases remaining between them. CDR3 protein: CASSSRVAGEQYF. In DNA form, the CDR3 reads TGTGCCAGCAGCTCAAGAGTCGCGGGCGAGCAGTACTTC.

With regard to this clonotype: This clone may be a read error of a much larger clone one base away. The CDR3 loop is CASGLTAYEQYF. Written as DNA, the CDR3 is TGTGCCAGCGGCTTAACAGCCTACGAGCAGTACTTC. The gene calls are TRBV7-9 and TRBJ2-7; D ambiguous. The CDR3 spans 12 residues. Germline V gives CDR1 SEHNR, CDR2 FQNEAQ (reference sequence). Supplemented by reference TRBV7-9 and TRBJ2-7, the full variable domain reads DTGVSQNPRHKITKRGQNVTFRCDPISEHNRLYWYRQTLGQGPEFLTYFQNEAQLEKSRLLSDRFSAERPKGSFSTLEIQRTEQGDSAMYLCASGLTAYEQYFGPGTRLTVT.

The V call is TRBV5-4, the J call TRBJ1-5, with D perhaps TRBD1 (6 bases). V gave up 4 bases and J gave up 4 bases, with 15 bases separating them. The CDR3 totals 15 residues. Germline CDR1 and CDR2: SGHNT and YYREEE (reference sequence). The DNA for the CDR3 is TGTGCCAGCAGCCTGGGGGGGGCTGTTAATCAGCCCCAGCATTTT. This translates into CASSLGGAVNQPQHF.

This clonotype was counted a few times. The chain is built from TRBV20-1 and TRBJ1-2; D is possibly TRBD1 (5 bases). Germline V gene sequence: CDR1 DFQATT, CDR2 SNEGSKA (reference sequence). This CDR3 comprises 13 residues. V was shortened by 4 bases and J by 4 bases, with 13 bases between the two germline ends. CDR3 nucleotide sequence: TGCAGTGCTACGGACTCCGGGGGCTATGGCTACACCTTC. Translation gives CSATDSGGYGYTF.

The rearrangement uses TRBV20-1 and TRBJ2-5, with 11 bases aligning to TRBD2. Losses at the gene ends were 7 bases for V and 5 bases for J; bases not matched to a gene: 9. The length of the CDR3 is 14 residues. Germline V lookup: CDR1 DFQATT, CDR2 SNEGSKA (reference sequence). CDR3 loop: CSGLAGGRGETQYF. The CDR3 nucleotides are TGCAGTGGGTTAGCGGGGGGGCGGGGGGAGACCCAGTACTTC.

This clonotype was detected many times. The V call is TRBV20-1, the J call TRBJ2-1; TRBD2 matches 7 bases. Unmatched junction bases numbered 7, after V lost 6 bases and J lost 2 bases. CDR1 is DFQATT and CDR2 is SNEGSKA in the germline V gene (reference sequence). The CDR3 totals 14 residues. CDR3 protein: CSAEAGLTYNEQFF. The CDR3 DNA reads TGCAGTGCAGAAGCGGGATTAACCTACAATGAGCAGTTCTTC.

This rearrangement joins TRBV25-1 to TRBJ2-5; D remains ambiguous. Germline-derived CDR1 and CDR2 are MGHDK and SYGVNS. Trimming shortened V by 1 base and J by 3 bases, and 9 bases separated the two germline ends. This CDR3 is built from 14 residues. This CDR3 reads CASSEFGDKETQYF. In DNA form, the CDR3 reads TGTGCCAGCAGTGAATTTGGAGACAAAGAGACCCAGTACTTC.

The chain combines TRBV5-4 with TRBJ1-6; TRBD1 might be the D (5 bases). V was pared by 4 bases and J by 9 bases, with 17 bases between. Germline V gives CDR1 SGHNT, CDR2 YYREEE (reference sequence). The CDR3 extends over 15 amino acids. The CDR3 nucleotides are TGTGCCAGCAGCCTCCAGGAAGGGGTCGTTTCACCCCTCCACTTT. Translating it yields CASSLQEGVVSPLHF.

By frequency in the sample, this clonotype is medium-sized (0.01 to 0.1%). The V and J genes are TRBV28 and TRBJ2-2; TRBD2 agrees at 13 bases. The CDR3 consists of 15 residues. V lost 5 bases, J lost 6 bases, and 3 bases stayed unmatched. Germline V gene sequence: CDR1 MDHEN, CDR2 SYDVKM. The chain's CDR3 is CASSGLAGVSGELFF. Here the CDR3 DNA reads TGTGCCAGCAGTGGACTAGCGGGAGTATCCGGGGAGCTGTTTTTT.

The chain employs TRBV10-3 and TRBJ2-7; possible D gene TRBD1, 7 bases. The CDR3 has 15 amino acids. The V gene's germline CDR1 is ENHRY and CDR2 SYGVKD. Trimming removed 6 bases at V and 5 bases at J, with 20 bases between. The CDR3 is CAISAKQGRKDEQYF. The CDR3 coding sequence is TGTGCCATCAGCGCGAAACAGGGGAGGAAGGACGAGCAGTACTTC.

The V and J genes are TRBV7-6 and TRBJ2-1; the D gene is possibly TRBD1 (5 bases). This CDR3 has 15 residues. Trimming cost V 5 bases and J 1 base, with 12 bases left between them. Germline CDR1 and CDR2: SGHVS and FNYEAQ. The CDR3 DNA follows: TGTGCCAGCAGCCCCCGAAGGGGTTCCTACAATGAGCAGTTCTTC. Amino acid sequence: CASSPRRGSYNEQFF.

This clonotype was observed at least ten times. The chain carries TRBV6-5 and TRBJ2-1, with D possibly matching TRBD2 (7 bases). The CDR3 has 14 amino acids. V gave up 0 bases and J gave up 6 bases, with 9 bases separating them. Germline CDR1 MNHEY, CDR2 SVGAGI. The CDR3 DNA follows: TGTGCCAGCAGTTACTCGAGGGGGGGCAATGAGCAGTTCTTC. Protein product: CASSYSRGGNEQFF.